These 18 T cell receptor beta chains originate from one sample sequenced in a study of control samples from healthy donors and cancer patients. Produced via immunoSEQ multiplex PCR; TCRdb's table is partial and in-frame only. The table lists around 150,000 clones, approximately 94% of them singletons. The sample consisted of PBMCs. These receptors came from a man in his sixties with colorectal cancer.

V gene TRBV18 combines with J gene TRBJ2-3; the D gene could be TRBD1 or TRBD2 (5 bases each). Per germline, CDR1 KGHSH and CDR2 LQKENI. The CDR3 runs to 15 residues. The V end was cut by 1 base, the J end by 2 bases, with 10 bases between. Written as DNA, the CDR3 is TGTGCCAGCTCACCACTGGGACCTGACACAGATACGCAGTATTTT. It codes for CASSPLGPDTDTQYF.

The gene calls are TRBV29-1 and TRBJ2-2, with 9 bases aligning to TRBD1. The CDR3 has 16 residues. Germline CDR1 SQVTM, CDR2 ANQGSEA. V gave up 6 bases and J gave up 6 bases; unmatched junction bases: 14. The CDR3 protein is CSVYEPGQGRPGELFF. CDR3 coding DNA: TGCAGCGTCTACGAGCCGGGACAGGGAAGGCCCGGGGAGCTGTTTTTT.

V and J are TRBV13 and TRBJ1-5; tentatively, D is TRBD1 (6 bases). Germline V lookup: CDR1 PRHDT, CDR2 FYEKMQ (reference sequence). The CDR3 has 13 residues. V was shortened by 6 bases and J by 4 bases, with 10 bases between the two germline ends. In DNA, the CDR3 is TGTGCCAGCAGTTTGGACAGAAATCAGCCCCAGCATTTT. This encodes CASSLDRNQPQHF. The full variable domain, with the rest looked up from reference TRBV13 and TRBJ1-5, is AAGVIQSPRHLIKEKRETATLKCYPIPRHDTVYWYQQGPGQDPQFLISFYEKMQSDKGSIPDRFSAQQFSDYHSELNMSSLELGDSALYFCASSLDRNQPQHFGDGTRLSIL.

The genes are TRBV3-1 (or the pseudogene TRBV3-2) and TRBJ1-2; 7 bases match TRBD1. The germline V gene encodes CDR1 LGHDT and CDR2 YNNKEL (reference sequence). V dropped 4 bases and J dropped 5; count of bases not matched to a gene: 7. This CDR3 region has 14 residues. CDR3 nucleotides: TGTGCCAGCAGCCCCGACAGGGCAGGGTATGGCTACACCTTC. The encoded protein is CASSPDRAGYGYTF.

This sequence joins TRBV18 and TRBJ2-3; 10 nucleotides agree with TRBD2. Germline CDR1 and CDR2: KGHSH and LQKENI. V shed 4 bases, J shed 1 base, and the junction held 11 bases outside the gene matches. The CDR3 consists of 18 residues. Written as DNA, the CDR3 is TGTGCCAGCTCACGTAACCTTGATAGCGGGGGGCGCACAGATACGCAGTATTTT. The encoded protein is CASSRNLDSGGRTDTQYF.

This chain joins TRBV19 and TRBJ1-5; unclear D gene. CDR1 is LNHDA and CDR2 is SQIVND in the germline V gene (reference sequence). The CDR3 sequence is 14 residues long. V was cut by 5 bases and J by 3 bases, with 11 bases left in between. This CDR3 reads CASSPKPHNQPQHF. DNA of the CDR3: TGTGCCAGTAGTCCAAAGCCCCACAATCAGCCCCAGCATTTT. The entire variable domain, with the rest obtained from reference TRBV19 and TRBJ1-5, is as follows: DGGITQSPKYLFRKEGQNVTLSCEQNLNHDAMYWYRQDPGQGLRLIYYSQIVNDFQKGDIAEGYSVSREKKESFPLTVTSAQKNPTAFYLCASSPKPHNQPQHFGDGTRLSIL.

The chain has TRBV7-2 and TRBJ2-7; D call uncertain. Germline V gene data show CDR1 as SGHTA and CDR2 as FQGNSA. This CDR3 region has 12 residues. The V end lost 4 bases, the J end lost 5 bases, and 9 bases lay between the germline ends. The CDR3 loop is CASSYDGNEQYF. DNA of the CDR3: TGTGCCAGCAGCTACGACGGAAACGAGCAGTACTTC. The full variable domain, its missing parts supplied by reference TRBV7-2 and TRBJ2-7, is GAGVSQSPSNKVTEKGKDVELRCDPISGHTALYWYRQSLGQGLEFLIYFQGNSAPDKSGLPSDRFSAERTGGSVSTLTIQRTQQEDSAVYLCASSYDGNEQYFGPGTRLTVT.

As to this clone: The identical CDR3 is also encoded by other nucleotide sequences in the sample. The rearrangement links TRBV2 to TRBJ2-7, with D hard to call. CDR3 length: 11 residues. V dropped 1 base and J dropped 3 bases, with 1 base sitting between them. The germline gives CDR1 SNHLY, CDR2 FYNNEI. The CDR3 is CASSEVYEQYF. For the CDR3, the DNA is TGTGCCAGCAGTGAAGTCTACGAGCAGTACTTC.

This chain links TRBV24-1 with TRBJ1-1; perhaps TRBD1 as D (6 bases). The CDR3 extends over 13 amino acids. With 7 bases removed from V and 1 base from J, the gap between germline ends came to 9 bases. CDR1 and CDR2 from the germline V gene are KGHDR and SFDVKD. The CDR3 nucleotides are TGTGCCACCAGGGGGGCTTGGAACACTGAAGCTTTCTTT. Translated: CATRGAWNTEAFF.

This chain connects TRBV18 to TRBJ1-1; 8 bases are a match to TRBD1. V dropped 9 bases and J dropped 7; count of bases not matched to a gene: 13. The germline V gene encodes CDR1 KGHSH and CDR2 LQKENI. The CDR3 is 14 residues long. The CDR3 reads CASGQGPMKGEAFF. The CDR3 DNA is TGTGCCAGTGGACAGGGTCCCATGAAGGGTGAAGCTTTCTTT.

This rearrangement joins TRBV7-8 to TRBJ1-3; no reliable D call. This CDR3 contains 17 residues. Trimming shortened V by 2 bases and J by 0 bases, and 14 bases separated the two germline ends. Germline values: CDR1 SGHVS, CDR2 FQNEAQ. The CDR3 region has the DNA TGTGCCAGCAGCTTAAGAAGCACCGTCGACTCTGGAAACACCATATATTTT. Protein sequence: CASSLRSTVDSGNTIYF.

The chain employs TRBV19 and TRBJ2-1, with TRBD2 matching 7 bases. The CDR3 has 14 amino acids. The V gene's germline CDR1 is LNHDA and CDR2 SQIVND (reference sequence). Trimming took 6 bases from V and 8 from J; bases not matched to a gene: 10. The CDR3 reads CASSSMGGTDEQFF. The CDR3, as DNA: TGTGCCAGTAGCTCAATGGGGGGGACGGATGAGCAGTTCTTC.

In DNA, the CDR3 is TGCGCCAGCAGCCAAGAAGCGGAATCTAACTATGGCTACACCTTC. This translates into CASSQEAESNYGYTF. The chain is built from TRBV4-3 and TRBJ1-2; unclear D gene. The ends were cut back, 0 bases at V and 0 bases at J, with 8 bases in the middle. The germline gives CDR1 LGHNA, CDR2 YSLEER. The CDR3 consists of 15 residues.

The chain links TRBV7-2 to TRBJ2-2; D is ambiguous. The V and J ends lost 1 base and 3 bases respectively, with 6 bases between them. The CDR3 covers 14 residues. CDR1 is SGHTA, CDR2 FQGNSA, per germline. DNA of the CDR3: TGTGCCAGCAGCTTAGAAGGGTACACCGGGGAGCTGTTTTTT. It yields the protein CASSLEGYTGELFF.

The V gene is TRBV29-1, the J gene TRBJ1-2; a weak D match, TRBD1 (5 bases). The V gene's germline CDR1 is SQVTM and CDR2 ANQGSEA. This CDR3 region has 14 residues. V lost 2 bases, J lost 7 bases, and 17 bases lay in between. The CDR3 protein is CSVELRGIGGGYTF. The CDR3 DNA reads TGCAGCGTTGAACTCCGGGGGATAGGAGGTGGCTACACCTTC.

This chain joins TRBV6-5 and TRBJ2-5; D not certain. From germline, CDR1 is MNHEY and CDR2 SVGAGI. This CDR3 has 14 residues. Trimming cost V 0 bases and J 2 bases, with 7 bases left between them. In DNA form, the CDR3 reads TGTGCCAGCAGTTACTCGCTTGTACAAGAGACCCAGTACTTC. Its protein product is CASSYSLVQETQYF.

The rearrangement uses TRBV6-1 and TRBJ1-5; D unresolved. With 2 bases removed from V and 0 bases from J, the gap between germline ends came to 11 bases. CDR1 MNHNS and CDR2 SASEGT come from the germline V gene. The CDR3 is 16 residues long. CDR3 in amino acids: CASSEQGLVSNQPQHF. DNA for the CDR3: TGTGCCAGCAGTGAACAAGGGCTGGTTAGCAATCAGCCCCAGCATTTT.

This chain connects TRBV3-1 (or the pseudogene TRBV3-2) to TRBJ2-2, with 9 bases matching TRBD1. The germline CDR1 and CDR2 sequences are LGHDT and YNNKEL (reference sequence). Trimming cost V 6 bases and J 4 bases; bases outside gene matches: 12. This CDR3 is built from 17 residues. The CDR3: CASRPNGQGWSTGELFF. CDR3 nucleotides: TGTGCCAGCAGACCAAACGGACAGGGGTGGAGCACCGGGGAGCTGTTTTTT.